Listed here are 23 T cell receptor beta chains from one sample, sequenced in a study of shared clonotypes between healthy human individuals (dated by TCRdb to 2020 to 2022). To prepare the library, the immunoSEQ multiplex PCR assay was applied. TCRdb re-hosts the immuneACCESS table, in-frame sequences only. Its copies lack some clones; in the studies checked, an unresolved V gene accounts for under half of them, and the cause for the rest is not known. The sample data list about 1.5 million clones, and 95% to 99% of these were observed just once. Around 0.47% of the sample rests with the top ten. The sequenced sample was naive CD4+ T cells sorted from blood. Sample cell subset or site, as interpreted from the label and publication: CD45RA+ positively selected. Receptors originate from a man aged 25-45 years in good health.

The chain combines TRBV6-5 with TRBJ1-5; TRBD1 might be the D (5 bases). The CDR3 has 14 amino acids. Germline lookup yields CDR1 MNHEY and CDR2 SVGAGI. V lost 5 bases to trimming and J lost 8 bases, with 16 bases between them. This chain's CDR3 is CASSQVGGVKPQHF. CDR3 nucleotide sequence: TGTGCCAGCAGTCAAGTCGGGGGGGTCAAGCCCCAGCATTTT.

This clone was seen once. The chain joins TRBV25-1 to TRBJ2-7, with TRBD1 matching 8 bases. V gave up 8 bases and J gave up 2 bases; unmatched junction bases: 8. CDR1 MGHDK and CDR2 SYGVNS come from the germline V gene. The CDR3 covers 14 residues. The CDR3 nucleotides are TGTGCCAGCGGGACAGGCCCACGAACCTACGAGCAGTACTTC. As protein: CASGTGPRTYEQYF.

This clone was counted a single time. Lacking the conserved final phenylalanine or tryptophan, this CDR3 likely reflects a read error. No DNA is shown, since the ends of the CDR3 on it are uncertain; the CDR3 is the one TCRdb lists. The V and J genes are TRBV18 and TRBJ1-4; the table's D call TRBD1 went unverified against the DNA. The CDR3 length is 11 residues, termini included. Germline V gene lookup returns CDR1 KGHSH and CDR2 LQKENI. The CDR3 sequence: CASSHRQDLRV.

For the CDR3, the DNA is TGCGCCAGCAGCTTGGACAGGGGGGGATCTGAAGCTTTCTTT. Translating gives CASSLDRGGSEAFF. V is TRBV5-1 and J is TRBJ1-1; 8 bases fit TRBD1. The J segment lost 6 bases and the V segment lost 0 bases, leaving 4 bases of the junction unmatched. In germline, CDR1 is SGHRS, CDR2 YFSETQ. The CDR3 runs to 14 residues.

The chain joins TRBV2 to TRBJ2-1; D is uncertain. The CDR3 sequence is 11 residues long. Germline CDR1 and CDR2: SNHLY and FYNNEI. V lost 2 bases to trimming and J lost 9 bases, with 5 bases between them. CDR3 sequence reads: CASSEPPEQFF. Here the CDR3 DNA reads TGTGCCAGCAGTGAACCCCCTGAGCAGTTCTTC.

The chain has TRBV5-4 and TRBJ2-7; D is ambiguous. The V end lost 0 bases, the J end lost 6 bases, and 10 bases lay between the germline ends. This CDR3 contains 13 residues. Germline-derived CDR1 and CDR2 are SGHNT and YYREEE (reference sequence). The CDR3 sequence: CASSLGLGGEQYF. CDR3 DNA: TGTGCCAGCAGCTTGGGTCTGGGTGGCGAGCAGTACTTC.

The rearrangement joins TRBV7-9 to TRBJ1-2; possibly TRBD1 for D (5 bases). V was cut by 8 bases and J by 7 bases, with 20 bases left in between. This CDR3 contains 14 residues. Per the germline V gene, CDR1 is SEHNR and CDR2 is FQNEAQ (reference sequence). The CDR3 region has the DNA TGTGCCAGCTCCACAACTGATGGGGGTGGTGGCTACACCTTC. It specifies CASSTTDGGGGYTF.

The chain recombines TRBV11-2 with TRBJ2-7; tentatively, D is TRBD2 (6 bases). The germline CDR1 and CDR2 sequences are SGHAT and FQNNGV. The CDR3 spans 15 residues. Trimming pared 4 bases from V and 3 bases from J, leaving 16 bases between. The CDR3 coding sequence is TGTGCCAGCAGCTACTCCGCGGGGAGTTACTACGAGCAGTACTTC. This encodes CASSYSAGSYYEQYF. Looking up the rest from reference TRBV11-2 and TRBJ2-7 gives the full variable domain: EAGVAQSPRYKIIEKRQSVAFWCNPISGHATLYWYQQILGQGPKLLIQFQNNGVVDDSQLPKDRFSAERLKGVDSTLKIQPAKLEDSAVYLCASSYSAGSYYEQYFGPGTRLTVT.

In DNA form, the CDR3 reads TGTGCCAGCAGCCAAGATATTCCGGACACGAGATCCTACGAGCAGTACTTC. The encoded protein is CASSQDIPDTRSYEQYF. The V call is TRBV14, the J call TRBJ2-7, with TRBD1 as a possible D gene (5 bases). The CDR3 is made up of 17 amino acids. Germline CDR1 and CDR2: SGHDN and FVKESK. The ends were cut back, 0 bases at V and 1 base at J, with 16 bases in the middle.

The chain uses TRBV15 and TRBJ2-1, with D maybe TRBD2 (6 bases). This CDR3 is built from 15 residues. Germline V gene sequence: CDR1 LNHNV, CDR2 YYDKDF (reference sequence). V gave up 5 bases and J gave up 8 bases, with 19 bases separating them. The CDR3 DNA sequence: TGTGCCACCAGCGGGGGAGGAGGTTGGCTTCATGAGCAGTTCTTC. This sequence encodes CATSGGGGWLHEQFF.

The chain links TRBV30 to TRBJ2-3; 9 bases fit TRBD2. V shed 1 base, J shed 7 bases, and the junction held 3 bases outside the gene matches. Germline CDR1 and CDR2: GTSNPN and SVGIG (reference sequence). The CDR3 runs to 13 residues. The CDR3 sequence is CAWSDLAGYTQYF. In nucleotides, the CDR3 is TGTGCCTGGAGTGACCTAGCGGGATATACGCAGTATTTT.

The V gene is TRBV10-2, the J gene TRBJ1-5; maybe TRBD1 (6 bases). V was pared by 6 bases and J by 1 base, with 7 bases between. CDR1 and CDR2 from the germline V gene are WSHSY and SAAADI. The CDR3 totals 13 residues. CDR3 amino acids: CASRQGSNQPQHF. The CDR3, as DNA: TGCGCCAGCAGACAGGGCAGCAATCAGCCCCAGCATTTT.

V is TRBV7-3 and J is TRBJ2-1; TRBD1 agrees at 8 bases. CDR3 length equals 15 residues. The V and J ends lost 4 bases and 6 bases, in that order; junction bases with no gene match: 8. Germline CDR1 SGHTA, CDR2 FQGTGA. The CDR3 sequence: CASSSGQGRGNEQFF. CDR3 bases: TGTGCCAGCAGCTCAGGACAGGGCAGAGGCAATGAGCAGTTCTTC.

The V gene is TRBV5-8, the J gene TRBJ2-7, with D tentatively TRBD1 (6 bases). There are 14 residues in the CDR3. The germline V gene has CDR1 SGHTS and CDR2 YDEGEE. Trimming took off 0 bases at V and 7 bases at J, with 14 bases between the two ends. The CDR3 DNA reads TGTGCCAGCAGCTTGGCAGGGGCACCTAGGGAGCAGTACTTC. Translating gives CASSLAGAPREQYF.

The chain employs TRBV9 and TRBJ2-1, with 7 bases lining up with TRBD2. Germline CDR1 is SGDLS and CDR2 is YYNGEE. The length of the CDR3 is 13 residues. V trimming: 7 bases; J trimming: 8 bases; junction bases outside the gene matches: 9. The CDR3 sequence is CASRGRAGDEQFF. In DNA form, the CDR3 reads TGTGCCAGCCGAGGGAGGGCCGGGGATGAGCAGTTCTTC.

The rearrangement uses TRBV18 and TRBJ2-7; the D gene is possibly TRBD2 (5 bases). The CDR3 length is 12 residues. V shed 2 bases and J shed 7 bases, with 9 bases lying between them. In germline, CDR1 is KGHSH, CDR2 LQKENI. The CDR3 loop reads CASSPTPGEQYF. The CDR3 region has the DNA TGTGCCAGCTCACCAACGCCGGGGGAGCAGTACTTC.

This chain joins TRBV5-4 and TRBJ2-1; D remains unclear. V lost 0 bases and J lost 9, with 19 bases in between. Germline V CDR1 and CDR2: SGHNT, YYREEE (reference sequence). The CDR3 spans 16 residues. The CDR3 here is CASSLGGVVRVSEQFF. The CDR3 DNA is TGTGCCAGCAGCTTGGGTGGAGTAGTTCGGGTTAGTGAGCAGTTCTTC.

The V and J genes are TRBV7-2 and TRBJ2-5, with D possibly matching TRBD1 (5 bases). In germline, CDR1 is SGHTA, CDR2 FQGNSA. CDR3 length: 14 residues. Trimming removed 3 bases at V and 5 bases at J, with 13 bases between. The CDR3: CASSFRVGSETQYF. The CDR3 DNA reads as TGTGCCAGCAGCTTCAGGGTTGGTTCGGAGACCCAGTACTTC.

This clone was seen a single time. The CDR3 bases are TGTGCCAGCACCCCGCATAGCGGGAGGGTCTCCTACGAGCAGTACTTC. Its protein product is CASTPHSGRVSYEQYF. This chain links TRBV28 with TRBJ2-7, with 11 bases aligning to TRBD2. V was pared by 7 bases and J by 0 bases, with 8 bases of the junction left unmatched. The CDR3 has 16 amino acids. Germline loops: CDR1 MDHEN, CDR2 SYDVKM.

V usage is TRBV5-1 and J usage is TRBJ2-1; perhaps TRBD2 as D (6 bases). The CDR3 runs to 12 residues. CDR1 and CDR2 from the germline V gene are SGHRS and YFSETQ. Deletions cut 4 bases from V and 14 bases from J, with 16 bases between. The CDR3 DNA is TGCGCCAGCAGCCCGGCTGGTAGCGGTGAGTTCTTC. Its protein product is CASSPAGSGEFF. Using reference TRBV5-1 and TRBJ2-1 for the parts outside the CDR3, the full variable domain is KAGVTQTPRYLIKTRGQQVTLSCSPISGHRSVSWYQQTPGQGLQFLFEYFSETQRNKGNFPGRFSGRQFSNSRSEMNVSTLELGDSALYLCASSPAGSGEFFGPGTRLTVL.

The chain has TRBV28 and TRBJ1-1, with a possible D match to TRBD1 (5 bases). Between the trimmed V and J ends, which lost 9 bases and 2 bases, there was a span of 13 bases. This CDR3 comprises 13 residues. The germline V gene encodes CDR1 MDHEN and CDR2 SYDVKM. The CDR3 spells CASYRQLNTEAFF. For the CDR3, the DNA is TGTGCCAGTTATAGACAGTTAAACACTGAAGCTTTCTTT.

This rearrangement joins TRBV7-2 to TRBJ1-3; D gene ambiguous. CDR1 and CDR2 (germline): SGHTA, FQGNSA. V dropped 10 bases and J dropped 4 bases, with 11 bases sitting between them. This CDR3 contains 12 residues. The CDR3 is CATRQLGNTIYF. The CDR3 bases are TGTGCCACGAGGCAGTTAGGAAACACCATATATTTT.

V is TRBV5-5 and J is TRBJ2-5, with D maybe TRBD1 (5 bases). CDR1 and CDR2 from the germline V gene are SGHKS and YYEKEE (reference sequence). The CDR3 consists of 16 residues. The V end lost 0 bases, the J end lost 1 base, and 13 bases lay between the germline ends. CDR3 amino acids: CASSLGVGRGQETQYF. CDR3 bases: TGTGCCAGCAGCTTGGGGGTCGGTAGGGGCCAAGAGACCCAGTACTTC. Complete variable domain (other parts from reference TRBV5-5 and TRBJ2-5): DAGVTQSPTHLIKTRGQQVTLRCSPISGHKSVSWYQQVLGQGPQFIFQYYEKEERGRGNFPDRFSARQFPNYSSELNVNALLLGDSALYLCASSLGVGRGQETQYFGPGTRLLVL.